The entry below gives a single TCR beta chain sequence along with its context. In the authors' methods: Reference gene primer amplification gave estimated nucleated cell counts. The assay was immunoSEQ multiplex PCR, and TCRdb's table has in-frame clones only and misses some. Clone size and V and J calls were adopted from that table, with D and trimming inferred from the DNA. Counted here are a few hundred thousand clones, around 90% occurring once; the ten biggest clones make up approximately 6.5%. This record comes from a study of blood T cell repertoires in COVID-19. Looking at the study overall: Collection of acute and convalescent COVID-19 samples took place in the United States, Italy and Spain.

The CDR3 length is 19 residues. In germline, CDR1 is PRHDT, CDR2 FYEKMQ (reference sequence). The V gene end was trimmed by 1 base and the J gene end by 2 bases; junction bases not matched to a gene: 11. This chain joins TRBV13 and TRBJ2-6; 7 nucleotides line up with TRBD1. The sequence came from a woman in her forties or fifties with COVID-19, enrolled during active disease. The source material was peripheral blood. The CDR3 reads CASSLVTGAAYTGANVLTF. The CDR3, as DNA: TGTGCCAGCAGCTTAGTCACAGGGGCAGCCTATACTGGGGCCAACGTCCTGACTTTC. Supplemented by reference TRBV13 and TRBJ2-6, the full variable domain reads AAGVIQSPRHLIKEKRETATLKCYPIPRHDTVYWYQQGPGQDPQFLISFYEKMQSDKGSIPDRFSAQQFSDYHSELNMSSLELGDSALYFCASSLVTGAAYTGANVLTFGAGSRLTVL.